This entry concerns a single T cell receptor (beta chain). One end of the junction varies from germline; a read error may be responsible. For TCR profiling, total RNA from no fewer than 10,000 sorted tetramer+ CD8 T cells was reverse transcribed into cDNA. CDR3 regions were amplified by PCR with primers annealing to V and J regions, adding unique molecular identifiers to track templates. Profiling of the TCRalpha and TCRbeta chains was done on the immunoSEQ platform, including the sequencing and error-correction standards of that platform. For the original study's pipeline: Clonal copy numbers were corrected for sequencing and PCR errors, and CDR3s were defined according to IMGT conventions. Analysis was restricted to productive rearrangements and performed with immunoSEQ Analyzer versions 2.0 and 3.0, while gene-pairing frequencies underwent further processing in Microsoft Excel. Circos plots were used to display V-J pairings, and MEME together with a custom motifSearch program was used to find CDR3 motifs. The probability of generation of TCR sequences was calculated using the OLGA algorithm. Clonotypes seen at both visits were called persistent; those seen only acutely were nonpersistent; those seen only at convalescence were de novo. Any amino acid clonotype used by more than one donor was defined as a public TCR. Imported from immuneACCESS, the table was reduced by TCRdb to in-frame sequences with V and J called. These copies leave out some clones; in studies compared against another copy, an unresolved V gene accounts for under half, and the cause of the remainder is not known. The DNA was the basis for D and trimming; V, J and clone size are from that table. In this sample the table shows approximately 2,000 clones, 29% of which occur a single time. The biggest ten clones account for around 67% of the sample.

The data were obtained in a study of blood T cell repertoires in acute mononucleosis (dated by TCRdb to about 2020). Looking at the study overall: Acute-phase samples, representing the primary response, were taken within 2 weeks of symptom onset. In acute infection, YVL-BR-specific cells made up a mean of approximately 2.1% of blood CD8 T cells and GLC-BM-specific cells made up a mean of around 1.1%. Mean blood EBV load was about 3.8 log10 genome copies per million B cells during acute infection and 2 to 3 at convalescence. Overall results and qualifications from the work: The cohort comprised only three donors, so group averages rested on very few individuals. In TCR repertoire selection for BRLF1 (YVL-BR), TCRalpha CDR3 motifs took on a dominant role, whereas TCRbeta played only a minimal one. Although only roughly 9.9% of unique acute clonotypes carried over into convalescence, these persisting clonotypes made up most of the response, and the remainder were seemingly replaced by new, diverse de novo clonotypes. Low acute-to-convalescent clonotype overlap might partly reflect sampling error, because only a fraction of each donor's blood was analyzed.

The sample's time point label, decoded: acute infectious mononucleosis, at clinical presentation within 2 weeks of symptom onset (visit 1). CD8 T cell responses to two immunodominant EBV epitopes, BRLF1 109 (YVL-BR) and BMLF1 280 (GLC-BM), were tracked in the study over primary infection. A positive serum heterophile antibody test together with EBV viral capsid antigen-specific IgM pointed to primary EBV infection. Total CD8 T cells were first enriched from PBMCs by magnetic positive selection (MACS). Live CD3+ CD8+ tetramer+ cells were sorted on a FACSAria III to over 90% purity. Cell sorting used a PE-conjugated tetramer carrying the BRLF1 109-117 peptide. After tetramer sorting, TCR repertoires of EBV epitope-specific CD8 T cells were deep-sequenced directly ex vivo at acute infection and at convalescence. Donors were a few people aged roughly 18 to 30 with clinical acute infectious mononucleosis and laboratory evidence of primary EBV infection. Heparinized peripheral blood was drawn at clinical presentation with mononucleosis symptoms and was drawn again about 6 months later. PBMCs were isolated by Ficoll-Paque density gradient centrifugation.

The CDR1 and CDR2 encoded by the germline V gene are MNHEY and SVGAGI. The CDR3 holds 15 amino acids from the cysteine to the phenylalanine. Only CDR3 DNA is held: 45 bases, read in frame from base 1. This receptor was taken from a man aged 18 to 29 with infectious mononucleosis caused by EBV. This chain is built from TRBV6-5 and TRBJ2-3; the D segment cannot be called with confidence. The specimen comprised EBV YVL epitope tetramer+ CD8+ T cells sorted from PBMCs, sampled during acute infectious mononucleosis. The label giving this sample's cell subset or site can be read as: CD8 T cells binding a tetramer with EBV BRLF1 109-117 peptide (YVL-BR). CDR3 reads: CASSAVVGSASTQFF. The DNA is TGTGCCAGCAGTGCCGTAGTTGGGTCAGCGTCGACGCAGTTTTTT.